This passage covers 22 T cell receptor beta chains from one sample sequenced in a study of blood T cells in healthy people across ages. Alongside a J-beta primer mix, a sample-barcoded 5' primer served in a second PCR lasting roughly 6 to 11 cycles. TCRdb ran MiXCR on the 5' RACE reads and lists one entry per CDR3 protein. This table has 1.5 million to 2 million distinct CDR3 sequences, 28% appearing once. Sequenced sample: blood. The receptors were gathered from a woman in her twenties or thirties in good health.

This clonotype was detected a few times. The chain links TRBV4-3 to TRBJ2-1; TRBD2 matches at 7 bases. The CDR3 contains 17 residues. The V and J ends lost 4 bases and 2 bases, in that order; junction bases with no gene match: 11. Germline V gene sequence: CDR1 LGHNA, CDR2 YSLEER. In DNA, the CDR3 is TGCGCCAGCAGCCCCGACGGGGGGAGCGTCACCTACAATGAGCAGTTCTTC. This gives the protein CASSPDGGSVTYNEQFF.

V usage is TRBV29-1 and J usage is TRBJ1-1, with a tentative D call TRBD1 (5 bases). The CDR3 has 12 amino acids. The germline gives CDR1 SQVTM, CDR2 ANQGSEA. The V end lost 7 bases, the J end lost 5 bases, and 14 bases lay between the germline ends. In DNA form, the CDR3 reads TGCAGCGGTGACCCCGGGGGGACTGAAGCTTTCTTT. It encodes CSGDPGGTEAFF.

This clonotype turned up a few times. One base away lies a much larger clone, so this may be a sequencing read error. The chain uses TRBV3-1 and TRBJ1-2, with D hard to call. This CDR3 is 12 amino acids long. The germline gives CDR1 LGHDT, CDR2 YNNKEL (reference sequence). The CDR3 here is CTSSRARDGYTF. In DNA form, the CDR3 reads TGTACCAGCAGCCGAGCTCGCGATGGCTACACCTTC.

There are a few counts of this clonotype. This chain joins TRBV10-1 and TRBJ2-1; perhaps TRBD2 as D (6 bases). The CDR3 spans 16 residues. V lost 0 bases to trimming and J lost 4 bases, with 13 bases between them. Germline assignment: CDR1 WNHNN and CDR2 SYGVQD (reference sequence). CDR3 residues: CASSESTDGGYNEQFF. In DNA form, the CDR3 reads TGCGCCAGCAGTGAGTCGACTGATGGAGGGTACAATGAGCAGTTCTTC.

This clonotype was seen many times. V usage is TRBV5-1 and J usage is TRBJ2-7; D remains ambiguous. The ends were cut back, 2 bases at V and 2 bases at J, with 14 bases in the middle. The CDR3 length is 15 residues. Germline V CDR1 and CDR2: SGHRS, YFSETQ. CDR3 in DNA: TGCGCCAGCAGCTTTAAAGGCGACGGTCCCTACGAGCAGTACTTC. Residues: CASSFKGDGPYEQYF.

V is TRBV27 and J is TRBJ2-7; 7 bases fit TRBD1. V shed 3 bases and J 6 bases; nucleotides not matched to a gene: 14. CDR3 size: 16 residues. Germline V CDR1 and CDR2: MNHEY, SMNVEV (reference sequence). This CDR3 is CASSFHDRVGRGEQYF. The CDR3 nucleotides read TGTGCCAGCAGTTTCCATGACAGGGTCGGCCGTGGCGAGCAGTACTTC.

To note about this clonotype: A read error may be the cause here, since a much bigger clone is one base away. This sequence joins TRBV20-1 and TRBJ2-6, with TRBD2 as a possible D gene (5 bases). The CDR3 has 15 amino acids. The germline gives CDR1 DFQATT, CDR2 SNEGSKA (reference sequence). CDR3 in amino acids: CSANRAPLRANVRTF. For the CDR3, the DNA is TGCAGTGCTAACCGAGCACCTCTGAGGGCCAACGTCCGGACTTTC.

This clonotype has only one observation. A read error is possible here, since a much larger clone lies one base away. V and J are TRBV10-2 and TRBJ2-1; no definite D call. Germline CDR1 reads WSHSY; CDR2 reads SAAADI. The CDR3 is made up of 13 amino acids. For the CDR3, the DNA is TGCGCCAGCAGTGAGGACGGTTACAATGAGCAGTGCTTC. Its protein is CASSEDGYNEQCF.

This clonotype was found many times. The chain uses TRBV6-5 and TRBJ1-2; D ambiguous. V lost 8 bases to trimming and J lost 2 bases, with 6 bases between them. In germline, CDR1 is MNHEY, CDR2 SVGAGI. The CDR3 runs to 11 residues. CDR3 DNA sequence: TGTGCCAGCTTAGGCAACTATGGCTACACCTTC. It codes for CASLGNYGYTF.

This clonotype was seen a few times. The gene calls are TRBV7-9 and TRBJ2-7; 7 positions match TRBD1. V was pared by 0 bases and J by 3 bases, with 5 bases of the junction left unmatched. CDR3 length equals 15 residues. Germline CDR1 reads SEHNR; CDR2 reads FQNEAQ (reference sequence). The DNA for the CDR3 is TGTGCCAGCAGCTTAGCACAGGGGCATTACTACGAGCAGTACTTC. Translating it yields CASSLAQGHYYEQYF.

The chain employs TRBV21-1 and TRBJ2-1. TRBV21-1 is a recognized pseudogene. The CDR3 loop spans 14 amino acids. The CDR3 DNA sequence: TGTGCCAGCAGCAAAGCGGTTCCCCTCAATGTGCAGTTCTTC. Protein product: CASSKAVPLNVQFF.

A single count supports this clonotype. One junction end does not reproduce the germline sequence, and a read error may be involved. The rearrangement uses TRBV7-6 and TRBJ2-5; D is unresolved. The CDR3 is 14 amino acids. The germline gives CDR1 SGHVS, CDR2 FNYEAQ. For the CDR3, the DNA is TGTGCCGGCAGCCTCAGTGGGCAAAAAGAGACCCAGTACTTC. Encoded protein: CAGSLSGQKETQYF. The whole variable domain, filled in from reference TRBV7-6 and TRBJ2-5, reads GAGVSQSPRYKVTKRGQDVALRCDPISGHVSLYWYRQALGQGPEFLTYFNYEAQQDKSGLPNDRFSAERPEGSISTLTIQRTEQRDSAMYRCAGSLSGQKETQYFGPGTRLLVL.

The chain carries TRBV7-8 and TRBJ2-4, with 11 bases aligning to TRBD2. CDR1 is SGHVS and CDR2 is FQNEAQ in the germline V gene. The length of the CDR3 is 16 residues. V lost 4 bases and J lost 3; bases outside the gene matches: 5. CDR3 protein: CASSYGLAGSKNIQYF. The CDR3 DNA follows: TGTGCCAGCAGCTACGGACTAGCGGGTAGCAAAAACATTCAGTACTTC. The whole variable domain, remainder taken from reference TRBV7-8 and TRBJ2-4, is GAGVSQSPRYKVAKRGQDVALRCDPISGHVSLFWYQQALGQGPEFLTYFQNEAQLDKSGLPSDRFFAERPEGSVSTLKIQRTQQEDSAVYLCASSYGLAGSKNIQYFGAGTRLSVL.

V usage is TRBV18 and J usage is TRBJ2-7; a possible D gene is TRBD1 (8 bases). The CDR3 covers 17 residues. Per germline, CDR1 KGHSH and CDR2 LQKENI. V was trimmed by 3 bases and J by 5 bases, leaving 23 bases between them. The chain's CDR3 is CASSPRERTGRADEQYF. The CDR3 bases are TGTGCCAGCTCACCCCGAGAAAGGACAGGGAGGGCCGACGAGCAGTACTTC.

This clonotype was observed many times. V usage is TRBV27 and J usage is TRBJ2-7; perhaps TRBD1 as D (5 bases). The CDR3 has 15 residues. CDR1 and CDR2 from the germline V gene are MNHEY and SMNVEV (reference sequence). V shed 2 bases and J shed 4 bases, with 15 bases lying between them. Here the CDR3 reads CASSLGLGQGYEQYF. CDR3 DNA sequence: TGTGCCAGCAGTTTAGGCCTGGGGCAGGGTTACGAGCAGTACTTC.

This clonotype occurred a few times. The CDR3 nucleotides read TGTGCCAGCAGCGCCCGCGGGGGGGAAGAGACCCAGTACTTC. It yields the protein CASSARGGEETQYF. The chain couples TRBV5-5 to TRBJ2-5; 9 positions match TRBD2. The germline gives CDR1 SGHKS, CDR2 YYEKEE (reference sequence). V shed 4 bases and J 3 bases; nucleotides not matched to a gene: 4. The CDR3 covers 14 residues.

In this sample, this clonotype turned up many times. The J gene is TRBJ2-6, the V gene TRBV5-1, with TRBD1 as a possible D gene (5 bases). Deletions cut 4 bases from V and 4 bases from J, with 12 bases between. In germline, CDR1 is SGHRS, CDR2 YFSETQ. The CDR3 length is 15 residues. The CDR3 DNA follows: TGCGCCAGCAGCGGAGACAGCGACGGGGCCAACGTCCTGACTTTC. This encodes CASSGDSDGANVLTF.

The chain links TRBV12-3 or TRBV12-4 to TRBJ2-5, with D maybe TRBD1 (6 bases). V lost 1 base to trimming and J lost 0 bases, with 9 bases between them. The CDR3 is made up of 15 amino acids. CDR3 nucleotides: TGTGCCAGCAGTTTAGGGACAGCTAACCAAGAGACCCAGTACTTC. It codes for CASSLGTANQETQYF.

The V gene is TRBV30, the J gene TRBJ1-5; no clear D. V was pared by 1 base and J by 4 bases, with 11 bases between. The germline gives CDR1 GTSNPN, CDR2 SVGIG (reference sequence). There are 14 residues in the CDR3. CDR3 in amino acids: CAWSAAGLNQPQHF. CDR3 sequence (DNA): TGTGCCTGGAGTGCGGCAGGTCTTAATCAGCCCCAGCATTTT.

This clonotype has a count of ten or more. The chain couples TRBV27 to TRBJ2-7; TRBD1 is a possible D gene (5 bases). Trimming took off 7 bases at V and 2 bases at J, with 18 bases between the two ends. The germline V gene has CDR1 MNHEY and CDR2 SMNVEV (reference sequence). The CDR3 sequence is 15 residues long. CDR3 sequence: CASTPSGASTYEQYF. The CDR3 DNA reads TGTGCCAGCACTCCAAGTGGGGCATCCACCTACGAGCAGTACTTC.

The chain is built from TRBV18 and TRBJ2-5; D gene unclear. This CDR3 spans 13 amino acids. Between the trimmed V and J ends, which lost 3 bases and 4 bases, there was a span of 9 bases. Germline values: CDR1 KGHSH, CDR2 LQKENI. This CDR3 reads CASSPYRPETQYF. CDR3 in DNA: TGTGCCAGCTCACCGTACAGACCAGAGACCCAGTACTTC.

The rearrangement joins TRBV27 to TRBJ2-3; 7 bases agree with TRBD2. Trimming cost V 2 bases and J 4 bases; bases outside gene matches: 6. The CDR3 runs to 15 residues. Per germline, CDR1 MNHEY and CDR2 SMNVEV (reference sequence). The CDR3 region is CASSLGGRMADTQYF. As DNA, the CDR3 is TGTGCCAGCAGTTTAGGCGGGAGAATGGCAGATACGCAGTATTTT.